This T cell receptor beta chain was sequenced for a study of cytomegalovirus exposure and HLA in healthy donors. TCRdb's copy holds only in-frame clones and misses some; the assay was immunoSEQ multiplex PCR. The sample consists of about 130,000 clones, 89% of them appearing once. The study's findings and limits: Later, an analysis found that TCR clusters from the first cohort tended to co-occur in the roughly 120 validation repertoires. According to reports, the classifier identified cytomegalovirus status with high specificity and sensitivity.

Comment on this clone: What it binds is unknown.

The TCR comes from a woman between 18 and 29 years old in good health and CMV-seronegative. The sample was PBMCs.

CDR3 in amino acids: CASSLDLRDRGMTDTQYF. The CDR3 nucleotides are TGTGCCAGCAGCTTGGATCTCAGGGACAGGGGTATGACAGATACGCAGTATTTT. The chain has TRBV5-6 and TRBJ2-3; 10 nucleotides line up with TRBD1. Germline trimming cut 0 bases from V and 3 bases from J; bases unmatched to any gene: 10. The length of the CDR3 is 18 residues. The germline CDR1 and CDR2 sequences are SGHDT and YYEEEE.